The 32 T cell receptor beta chains below were found in one sample sequenced in a study of molecular identifiers for immune sequencing clone quantification. TCRdb processed the PCR reads anew with MiXCR; each CDR3 protein has one entry. The sample gives about 510,000 distinct CDR3 sequences, about 25% of which show up once; approximately 0.8% is in the top ten. The sequenced sample consisted of naive CD8+ T cells from blood, with Jurkat cell RNA spiked in. Indicated subset: FACS-sorted CD8+CD4-CCR7+CD45RA+ naive T cells. The receptors stem from a human donor in good health. Some libraries in this study had Jurkat cell RNA spiked in.

This clonotype was recorded at least ten times. The rearrangement joins TRBV27 to TRBJ2-7; TRBD2 matches at 8 bases. The CDR3 is made up of 16 amino acids. Germline CDR1 and CDR2: MNHEY and SMNVEV (reference sequence). J lost 5 bases, V lost 5 bases, and 14 bases had no gene match. As DNA, the CDR3 is TGTGCCAGCAGTCTGTCGTGGGCGGGGGGTCGGAACGAGCAGTACTTC. Translating it yields CASSLSWAGGRNEQYF.

In regard to this clonotype: Mismatch with germline at one junction end may stem from a read error. The gene calls are TRBV2 and TRBJ2-3; TRBD2 aligns across 11 bases. Per the germline V gene, CDR1 is SNHLY and CDR2 is FYNNEI. This CDR3 spans 17 amino acids. CDR3 protein: CAGSGLAGGQITDTQYF. CDR3 in DNA: TGTGCCGGCAGTGGGCTAGCGGGGGGCCAAATTACAGATACGCAGTATTTT.

This clonotype was seen only a few times. The chain has TRBV10-3 and TRBJ1-1; the D is unclear. Germline CDR1 ENHRY, CDR2 SYGVKD. CDR3 size: 12 residues. V was trimmed by 6 bases and J by 1 base, leaving 6 bases between them. Written as DNA, the CDR3 is TGTGCCATCAGCGGGGAGAACACTGAAGCTTTCTTT. Residues: CAISGENTEAFF.

The chain combines TRBV7-3 with TRBJ2-3; 13 positions match TRBD2. Trimming removed 1 base from V and 1 base from J; junction bases left unmatched: 2. The germline V gene encodes CDR1 SGHTA and CDR2 FQGTGA. The CDR3 runs 17 residues. The CDR3 reads CASSLMGTSGGTDTQYF. CDR3 sequence (DNA): TGTGCCAGCAGCTTAATGGGGACTAGCGGGGGCACAGATACGCAGTATTTT.

The chain links TRBV6-2 or TRBV6-3 to TRBJ2-1; D is unclear. Germline V gene data show CDR1 as MNHEY and CDR2 as SVGEGT. Trimming pared 2 bases from V and 2 bases from J, leaving 19 bases between. The CDR3 has 18 amino acids. CDR3 region: CASSYPPVWAMAYNEQFF. The CDR3 bases are TGTGCCAGCAGTTACCCACCTGTCTGGGCTATGGCCTACAATGAGCAGTTCTTC.

This clonotype was observed many times. The chain combines TRBV20-1 with TRBJ2-7; TRBD2 matches 7 bases. The ends lost 7 bases at V and 0 bases at J; junction bases unmatched: 6. Germline V gives CDR1 DFQATT, CDR2 SNEGSKA (reference sequence). This CDR3 is 13 amino acids long. As DNA, the CDR3 is TGCAGTGTTGGGGTAGCGGGCTCCTACGAGCAGTACTTC. As protein: CSVGVAGSYEQYF.

About this clonotype itself: This could be a read error, since a much larger clone is one nucleotide away. The chain carries TRBV4-1 and TRBJ2-1, with D hard to call. The CDR3 consists of 15 residues. Germline CDR1 MGHRA, CDR2 YSYEKL. The CDR3 bases are TGCGCCAGCAGCCAAGATCTGCCCCTGACCGATGAGCAGATCTTC. Residues: CASSQDLPLTDEQIF.

This clonotype appeared a few times. The rearrangement joins TRBV13 to TRBJ2-1; 14 bases are shared with TRBD2. V was pared by 2 bases and J by 11 bases, with 11 bases of the junction left unmatched. The length of the CDR3 is 17 residues. Per germline, CDR1 PRHDT and CDR2 FYEKMQ (reference sequence). The CDR3 DNA reads TGTGCCAGCAGCTTAAGTATTCGACTAGCGGGAGGGTCGCAGCAGTTCTTC. This codes for CASSLSIRLAGGSQQFF.

This chain joins TRBV2 and TRBJ1-5; D might be TRBD1 (6 bases). The V gene lost 4 bases and the J gene lost 2 bases, with 27 bases spanning the gap. Germline V CDR1 and CDR2: SNHLY, FYNNEI. CDR3 length: 20 residues. The CDR3 is CASSGGGGRGAFLRNQPQHF. The DNA of the CDR3 is TGTGCCAGCAGTGGGGGGGGAGGCAGGGGAGCATTTCTTCGCAATCAGCCCCAGCATTTT.

As for this clonotype: This may come from a read error, since a much larger clone is one base off. The chain recombines TRBV7-2 with TRBJ1-5, with a possible D match to TRBD1 (6 bases). CDR1 is SGHTA, CDR2 FQGNSA, per germline. Trimming stripped 8 bases from V and 0 bases from J, with 14 bases between. The CDR3 length is 15 residues. Written as DNA, the CDR3 is TGTGCCAGCGGCCCTACAGGGTATAGCAATCAGCCCCAGCATTTT. Amino acids: CASGPTGYSNQPQHF. Based on the CDR3 plus reference TRBV7-2 and TRBJ1-5, the full variable domain is GAGVSQSPSNKVTEKGKDVELRCDPISGHTALYWYRQSLGQGLEFLIYFQGNSAPDKSGLPSDRFSAERTGGSVSTLTIQRTQQEDSAVYLCASGPTGYSNQPQHFGDGTRLSIL.

This clonotype was recorded many times. The chain employs TRBV29-1 and TRBJ2-7, with a tentative D call TRBD1 (5 bases). The CDR3 runs to 13 residues. Germline V gene sequence: CDR1 SQVTM, CDR2 ANQGSEA. Trimming left V 2 bases short and J 0 bases short, with 8 bases between. The CDR3: CSVEQQDSYEQYF. The CDR3 DNA follows: TGCAGCGTTGAACAACAGGACTCCTACGAGCAGTACTTC.

The J gene is TRBJ2-5, the V gene TRBV19; TRBD2 agrees at 15 bases. J lost 4 bases, V lost 4 bases, and 13 bases had no gene match. The CDR3 is made up of 19 amino acids. Germline CDR1 LNHDA, CDR2 SQIVND (reference sequence). The CDR3 here is CASSRAPGLAGGYGETQYF. The CDR3 DNA reads as TGTGCCAGTAGTAGGGCCCCGGGACTAGCGGGGGGATACGGAGAGACCCAGTACTTC.

The chain uses TRBV14 and TRBJ1-2; a possible D gene is TRBD1 (6 bases). The CDR3 totals 19 residues. Looked up from germline, CDR1 is SGHDN and CDR2 is FVKESK. V lost 0 bases and J lost 4, with 24 bases in between. The CDR3 DNA reads TGTGCCAGCAGCCAAGAGTCGGGGGGCTACCACCCCAGGGGCTATGGCTACACCTTC. Amino acids: CASSQESGGYHPRGYGYTF.

There are many counts of this clonotype. V gene TRBV5-6 combines with J gene TRBJ1-1; D not resolved. This CDR3 contains 14 residues. Germline V gives CDR1 SGHDT, CDR2 YYEEEE. The V end was cut by 4 bases, the J end by 1 base, with 11 bases between. In nucleotides, the CDR3 is TGTGCCAGCAGCCACGGACCGTCGAACACTGAAGCTTTCTTT. Amino acids: CASSHGPSNTEAFF.

This clonotype was found a few times. One junction end disagrees with the germline gene, perhaps due to a read error. This rearrangement joins TRBV13 to TRBJ1-1; 7 bases are shared with TRBD1. This CDR3 is built from 14 residues. Germline V gives CDR1 PRHDT, CDR2 FYEKMQ (reference sequence). Here the CDR3 reads CARSLQGGGQGAFF. The DNA for the CDR3 is TGTGCCCGCAGCCTCCAGGGGGGGGGGCAGGGAGCTTTCTTT.

This clonotype appeared many times. This chain connects TRBV29-1 to TRBJ2-7, with D perhaps TRBD2 (6 bases). This CDR3 has 11 amino acids. With 4 bases removed from V and 7 bases from J, the gap between germline ends came to 11 bases. Germline values: CDR1 SQVTM, CDR2 ANQGSEA. In DNA form, the CDR3 reads TGCAGCGTTGGTAACCGGGGGGAGCAGTACTTC. Translating gives CSVGNRGEQYF.

This clonotype was observed a handful of times. The chain carries TRBV5-4 and TRBJ2-7, with D possibly TRBD2 on 7 matching bases. Trimming removed 0 bases at V and 5 bases at J, with 15 bases between. CDR1 and CDR2 from the germline V gene are SGHNT and YYREEE (reference sequence). The CDR3 runs 15 residues. The CDR3 loop reads CASSLGGGAAHEQYF. The CDR3 nucleotides read TGTGCCAGCAGCTTGGGTGGGGGGGCAGCGCACGAGCAGTACTTC.

Of note for this clonotype: A single base separates this from a much larger clone, so it may be a read error. The chain uses TRBV4-1 and TRBJ2-7, with 7 bases aligning to TRBD1. Germline-derived CDR1 and CDR2 are MGHRA and YSYEKL. CDR3 length: 15 amino acids. The CDR3: CASSQTDRARYERYF. CDR3 DNA sequence: TGCGCCAGCAGCCAAACCGACAGGGCGAGGTACGAGCGGTACTTC.

V is TRBV27 and J is TRBJ2-3, with D unresolved. Germline V gene data show CDR1 as MNHEY and CDR2 as SMNVEV (reference sequence). The V end lost 0 bases, the J end lost 4 bases, and 20 bases lay between the germline ends. This CDR3 has 18 amino acids. The CDR3 nucleotides read TGTGCCAGCAGTTTATCCCCCCCGGTTATAGGCGTGCCAGATACGCAGTATTTT. This codes for CASSLSPPVIGVPDTQYF.

Regarding this clonotype: A read error is possible here, since a much larger clone lies one base away. Because it lacks the conserved phenylalanine or tryptophan at the end, this CDR3 is likely a read error. The chain has TRBV5-3 and TRBJ2-7, with TRBD2 identical over 8 bases. TRBV5-3 is labeled an ORF, and its function is uncertain. The CDR3 is made up of 12 amino acids. Germline trimming cut 8 bases from V and 5 bases from J; bases unmatched to any gene: 6. The DNA for the CDR3 is TGTGCCAGCAGCCCGGGACTAGACGAGCAGTACCTC. It yields the protein CASSPGLDEQYL.

On this clonotype itself: Being one base from a much bigger clone, this may be a read error. The rearrangement joins TRBV6-2 or TRBV6-3 to TRBJ2-5, with TRBD2 identical over 12 bases. The CDR3 is 16 amino acids. Germline CDR1 and CDR2: MNHEY and SVGEGT. The CDR3 protein is CASTTGTSGPQGTQYF. CDR3 nucleotide sequence: TGTGCCAGCACCACTGGGACTAGCGGGCCCCAAGGGACCCAGTACTTC.

The chain combines TRBV27 with TRBJ2-3, with D tentatively TRBD1 (5 bases). Germline V gives CDR1 MNHEY, CDR2 SMNVEV (reference sequence). The CDR3 totals 14 residues. V was trimmed by 3 bases and J by 2 bases, leaving 9 bases between them. The CDR3 DNA follows: TGTGCCAGCAGTTTTCCAGGGCCCACAGATACGCAGTATTTT. This translates into CASSFPGPTDTQYF.

For the CDR3, the DNA is TGTGCCAGCAGCGTAGAAAACAGGGCACACACCGGGGAGCTGTTTTTT. The encoded protein is CASSVENRAHTGELFF. This chain joins TRBV9 and TRBJ2-2; possible D gene TRBD1, 6 bases. CDR3 length: 16 residues. The germline V and J ends were trimmed by 0 bases and 3 bases, with 12 bases remaining between them. The germline V gene encodes CDR1 SGDLS and CDR2 YYNGEE.

This clonotype showed up many times. The chain couples TRBV4-2 to TRBJ1-2, with D perhaps TRBD1 (5 bases). Germline V gene sequence: CDR1 LGHNA, CDR2 YNFKEQ. V was clipped by 0 bases and J by 4 bases, with 12 bases between them. CDR3 length equals 15 residues. The CDR3 DNA is TGTGCCAGCAGCCAAGAGGTGACAGAGTCCTATGGCTACACCTTC. It codes for CASSQEVTESYGYTF.

Of note for this clonotype: One end of the junction varies from germline; a read error may be responsible. The chain carries TRBV7-9 and TRBJ1-3; no reliable D call. Germline V lookup: CDR1 SEHNR, CDR2 FQNEAQ (reference sequence). This CDR3 region has 11 residues. The CDR3 region is CASGPGNTMYF. CDR3 nucleotide sequence: TGTGCCAGCGGGCCGGGAAACACCATGTATTTT.

The chain joins TRBV7-9 to TRBJ1-1; D is undetermined. The CDR3 has 13 residues. V shed 6 bases and J shed 1 base, with 9 bases lying between them. Germline V lookup: CDR1 SEHNR, CDR2 FQNEAQ (reference sequence). CDR3 sequence reads: CASSAPWNTEAFF. The CDR3, as DNA: TGTGCCAGCAGTGCCCCGTGGAACACTGAAGCTTTCTTT.

The table lists this clonotype with many counts. This sequence joins TRBV5-4 and TRBJ1-1, with unresolved D. V dropped 2 bases and J dropped 6 bases, with 8 bases sitting between them. In germline, CDR1 is SGHNT, CDR2 YYREEE (reference sequence). CDR3 length: 12 residues. CDR3 in amino acids: CASSFGTAEAFF. The CDR3, as DNA: TGTGCCAGCAGCTTCGGCACAGCTGAAGCTTTCTTT.

This clonotype has more than one count but fewer than ten. The V call is TRBV7-8, the J call TRBJ2-7; tentatively, D is TRBD2 (6 bases). Germline CDR1 SGHVS, CDR2 FQNEAQ. This CDR3 has 16 residues. The germline V and J ends were trimmed by 3 bases and 2 bases, with 17 bases remaining between them. As DNA, the CDR3 is TGTGCCAGCAGCTTTCCTACTAGGGAGGTTACCTACGAGCAGTACTTC. Its translation: CASSFPTREVTYEQYF.

This clonotype was picked up a small number of times. At one boundary the junction diverges from the germline segment, which might be a read error. V is TRBV3-1 and J is TRBJ2-7, with D possibly matching TRBD2 (7 bases). The CDR3 covers 14 residues. Germline V gives CDR1 LGHDT, CDR2 YNNKEL (reference sequence). The CDR3 sequence: CAGSRGGPTYEQYF. The CDR3 DNA sequence: TGTGCCGGCAGCCGCGGGGGCCCGACCTACGAGCAGTACTTC.

This chain uses TRBV7-6 with TRBJ1-1; D gene ambiguous. This CDR3 spans 13 amino acids. Trimming left V 5 bases short and J 5 bases short, with 12 bases between. Germline loops: CDR1 SGHVS, CDR2 FNYEAQ. CDR3 sequence (DNA): TGTGCCAGCAGCCCGAATTCGAGGACTGAAGCTTTCTTT. Encoded protein: CASSPNSRTEAFF.

This clonotype was counted between two and nine times. CDR3 region: CASTPPGLLHADTQYF. The CDR3 region has the DNA TGTGCCAGCACACCCCCGGGGCTATTACACGCAGATACGCAGTATTTT. The genes are TRBV27 and TRBJ2-3, with D possibly being TRBD1 or TRBD2 (5 bases each). V dropped 7 bases and J dropped 4 bases, with 21 bases sitting between them. CDR3 length: 16 residues. Germline V gene lookup returns CDR1 MNHEY and CDR2 SMNVEV (reference sequence).

V gene TRBV4-1 combines with J gene TRBJ2-3; 7 bases align to TRBD1. Germline CDR1 MGHRA, CDR2 YSYEKL. The trim removed 3 bases at V and 5 bases at J, leaving 8 bases unmatched. The CDR3 consists of 15 residues. This CDR3 reads CASSQTQGTKDTQYF. CDR3 bases: TGCGCCAGCAGCCAGACACAGGGGACCAAAGATACGCAGTATTTT.